Following are 23 T cell receptor beta chains from one sample sequenced in a study of control samples from healthy donors and cancer patients. Only in-frame clones appear in the TCRdb table, and some are missing; sequencing was by immunoSEQ multiplex PCR. Among 130,000 or so clones listed, around 90% were seen once. The sequenced material came from blood. Every receptor here comes from a man aged 50-60 years in good health.

This chain's CDR3 is CASSLPQGGVYGYTF. The CDR3, as DNA: TGTGCCAGTAGCCTGCCACAGGGGGGTGTATATGGCTACACCTTC. The V and J genes are TRBV19 and TRBJ1-2, with 8 bases fitting TRBD1. Trimming took 6 bases from V and 5 from J; bases not matched to a gene: 11. Germline loops: CDR1 LNHDA, CDR2 SQIVND (reference sequence). This CDR3 comprises 15 residues.

The chain uses TRBV5-1 and TRBJ2-5, with TRBD2 identical over 9 bases. V trimming: 0 bases; J trimming: 5 bases; junction bases outside the gene matches: 14. Germline lookup yields CDR1 SGHRS and CDR2 YFSETQ. The CDR3 spans 18 residues. The CDR3 nucleotides are TGCGCCAGCAGCTTGGGTCCGCAGGGGACTAGCTTGGGCGAGACCCAGTACTTC. It is translated as CASSLGPQGTSLGETQYF.

The CDR3 sequence: CASSSFTGNPAFF. For the CDR3, the DNA is TGTGCCAGCAGCTCCTTTACAGGGAATCCAGCTTTCTTT. V usage is TRBV13 and J usage is TRBJ1-1, with D tentatively TRBD1 (6 bases). This CDR3 spans 13 amino acids. Germline loops: CDR1 PRHDT, CDR2 FYEKMQ (reference sequence). V dropped 4 bases and J dropped 10 bases, with 16 bases sitting between them.

The rearrangement uses TRBV2 and TRBJ2-2, with TRBD1 matching 8 bases. CDR3 length: 14 residues. V shed 7 bases, J shed 5 bases, and the junction held 6 bases outside the gene matches. The germline gives CDR1 SNHLY, CDR2 FYNNEI. The CDR3 protein is CASTQGARTGELFF. In DNA form, the CDR3 reads TGTGCCAGCACCCAGGGGGCGAGGACCGGGGAGCTGTTTTTT.

This clone was seen a few times. This sequence joins TRBV12-5 and TRBJ1-1; 7 nucleotides line up with TRBD1. The V and J ends lost 7 bases and 7 bases, in that order; junction bases with no gene match: 12. This CDR3 contains 14 residues. CDR1 is LGHNT and CDR2 is FRNRAP in the germline V gene. The CDR3 DNA is TGTGCTAGTGTATCGACAGGGATATACAATGAAGCTTTCTTT. Protein: CASVSTGIYNEAFF.

V usage is TRBV10-2 and J usage is TRBJ2-7; D is uncertain. V dropped 6 bases and J dropped 3 bases, with 6 bases sitting between them. CDR3 size: 11 residues. CDR1 WSHSY and CDR2 SAAADI come from the germline V gene. The CDR3 coding sequence is TGCGCCAGCAGCGAGAACTACGAGCAGTACTTC. Amino acids: CASSENYEQYF.

The rearrangement joins TRBV12-3 or TRBV12-4 to TRBJ1-1, with D unclear. The CDR3 has 13 residues. V lost 3 bases and J lost 1, with 6 bases in between. The CDR3 is CASSLKGNTEAFF. The CDR3 nucleotides read TGTGCCAGCAGTTTGAAGGGGAACACTGAAGCTTTCTTT.

J is TRBJ2-7 and V is TRBV30; 9 nucleotides match TRBD1. The CDR3 is 13 amino acids. The V and J ends lost 5 bases and 6 bases, in that order; junction bases with no gene match: 8. Germline V gene sequence: CDR1 GTSNPN, CDR2 SVGIG (reference sequence). In DNA form, the CDR3 reads TGTGCCTGGGACGGGACAGGGACTCTCGAGCAGTACTTC. Its protein is CAWDGTGTLEQYF.

The V call is TRBV19, the J call TRBJ1-1, with D maybe TRBD1 (5 bases). The CDR3 is 14 amino acids. From germline, CDR1 is LNHDA and CDR2 SQIVND (reference sequence). The V end lost 3 bases, the J end lost 4 bases, and 12 bases lay between the germline ends. CDR3 in amino acids: CASSMVGGVTEAFF. The CDR3 bases are TGTGCCAGTAGTATGGTGGGGGGTGTCACTGAAGCTTTCTTT.

CDR3: CASSYFEETQYF. The CDR3 DNA is TGTGCCAGCAGTTACTTTGAAGAGACCCAGTACTTC. The chain is built from TRBV6-2 or TRBV6-3 and TRBJ2-5; no clear D gene. The CDR3 spans 12 residues. Trimming stripped 1 base from V and 3 bases from J, with 3 bases between. CDR1 and CDR2 (germline): MNHEY, SVGEGT.

The CDR3 protein is CAWSYRGPNEQFF. CDR3 DNA sequence: TGTGCCTGGAGTTACCGGGGGCCCAATGAGCAGTTCTTC. The chain carries TRBV30 and TRBJ2-1; tentatively, D is TRBD1 or TRBD2 (6 bases each). The germline V and J ends were trimmed by 2 bases and 6 bases, with 11 bases remaining between them. The CDR3 extends over 13 amino acids. Germline V gene lookup returns CDR1 GTSNPN and CDR2 SVGIG (reference sequence).

The chain is built from TRBV5-1 and TRBJ1-1; D is unclear. With 2 bases removed from V and 4 bases from J, the gap between germline ends came to 12 bases. CDR3 length: 14 residues. Germline CDR1 and CDR2: SGHRS and YFSETQ. The CDR3 coding sequence is TGCGCCAGCAGCTTAGGTGATGGGAGCACTGAAGCTTTCTTT. Protein sequence: CASSLGDGSTEAFF.

The chain joins TRBV19 to TRBJ2-3, with TRBD2 identical over 8 bases. The CDR3 loop spans 14 amino acids. V trimming: 3 bases; J trimming: 2 bases; junction bases outside the gene matches: 1. The V gene's germline CDR1 is LNHDA and CDR2 SQIVND (reference sequence). The CDR3 loop reads CASSIGGATDTQYF. The CDR3 DNA sequence: TGTGCCAGTAGTATCGGGGGGGCCACAGATACGCAGTATTTT.

DNA for the CDR3: TGTGCCAGCAGCCCGAGCGGGGGGGGCGCGGAAGGCTACACCTTC. This codes for CASSPSGGGAEGYTF. This chain uses TRBV7-9 with TRBJ1-2, with a tentative D call TRBD1 (6 bases). With 5 bases removed from V and 8 bases from J, the gap between germline ends came to 21 bases. The CDR3 sequence is 15 residues long. The V gene's germline CDR1 is SEHNR and CDR2 FQNEAQ (reference sequence).

The chain joins TRBV6-5 to TRBJ1-5, with D perhaps TRBD1 (6 bases). The germline V and J ends were trimmed by 6 bases and 3 bases, with 9 bases remaining between them. This CDR3 has 13 amino acids. Germline CDR1 reads MNHEY; CDR2 reads SVGAGI. In DNA form, the CDR3 reads TGTGCCAGCAGCGGACAGCCCAATCAGCCCCAGCATTTT. This codes for CASSGQPNQPQHF.

The chain has TRBV25-1 and TRBJ1-6, with D possibly TRBD1 on 5 matching bases. Germline CDR1 and CDR2: MGHDK and SYGVNS. This CDR3 is built from 15 residues. V was clipped by 7 bases and J by 8 bases, with 18 bases between them. The CDR3, as DNA: TGTGCCAGCACCATTGGGGACGTGGGCTATTCACCCCTCCACTTT. This gives the protein CASTIGDVGYSPLHF.

J is TRBJ2-3 and V is TRBV7-2; D tentatively fits TRBD1 or TRBD2 (5 bases each). V dropped 1 base and J dropped 6 bases, with 11 bases sitting between them. This CDR3 is built from 14 residues. In germline, CDR1 is SGHTA, CDR2 FQGNSA. This chain's CDR3 is CASSLERYRDTQYF. The CDR3, as DNA: TGTGCCAGCAGCTTAGAGCGGTACAGGGATACGCAGTATTTT.

This chain connects TRBV7-2 to TRBJ2-5; D is uncertain. CDR1 is SGHTA, CDR2 FQGNSA, per germline. This CDR3 spans 13 amino acids. The V end was cut by 2 bases, the J end by 5 bases, with 9 bases between. As DNA, the CDR3 is TGTGCCAGCAGCTTAAGCCGTTCGGAGACCCAGTACTTC. Translation: CASSLSRSETQYF.

J is TRBJ2-3 and V is TRBV5-4; 10 nucleotides line up with TRBD2. The CDR3 extends over 16 amino acids. Germline loops: CDR1 SGHNT, CDR2 YYREEE (reference sequence). The trim removed 2 bases at V and 6 bases at J, leaving 9 bases unmatched. The CDR3 DNA follows: TGTGCCAGCAGCTTCTCTAGAAGCGGGGGGGCGGATACGCAGTATTTT. This encodes CASSFSRSGGADTQYF. The complete variable domain, with remaining parts taken from reference TRBV5-4 and TRBJ2-3, reads ETGVTQSPTHLIKTRGQQVTLRCSSQSGHNTVSWYQQALGQGPQFIFQYYREEENGRGNFPPRFSGLQFPNYSSELNVNALELDDSALYLCASSFSRSGGADTQYFGPGTRLTVL.

The chain carries TRBV30 and TRBJ1-5, with D perhaps TRBD1 (6 bases). Between the trimmed V and J ends, which lost 2 bases and 1 base, there was a span of 12 bases. Germline lookup yields CDR1 GTSNPN and CDR2 SVGIG (reference sequence). There are 15 residues in the CDR3. This CDR3 reads CAWSTGGGSNQPQHF. The CDR3 DNA reads TGTGCCTGGAGTACGGGAGGGGGGAGCAATCAGCCCCAGCATTTT.

The rearrangement joins TRBV4-1 to TRBJ2-7, with unresolved D. There are 13 residues in the CDR3. V lost 1 base, J lost 4 bases, and 8 bases lay in between. Germline CDR1 is MGHRA and CDR2 is YSYEKL. CDR3 in DNA: TGCGCCAGCAGCCAAGGCCTCGGTTACGAGCAGTACTTC. This codes for CASSQGLGYEQYF.

The chain uses TRBV30 and TRBJ1-3; tentatively, D is TRBD1 (5 bases). Between the trimmed V and J ends, which lost 0 bases and 7 bases, there was a span of 10 bases. Germline CDR1 and CDR2: GTSNPN and SVGIG (reference sequence). The CDR3 contains 13 residues. The CDR3 region is CAWSVIGANTIYF. In DNA, the CDR3 is TGTGCCTGGAGTGTGATAGGGGCGAACACCATATATTTT.

This clone was seen once. The V call is TRBV5-8, the J call TRBJ2-7; D perhaps matches TRBD1 (5 bases). Trimming shortened V by 4 bases and J by 5 bases, and 13 bases separated the two germline ends. The CDR3 extends over 13 amino acids. The germline CDR1 and CDR2 sequences are SGHTS and YDEGEE. CDR3: CASSVGVSNEQYF. The DNA of the CDR3 is TGTGCCAGCAGCGTAGGGGTTTCGAACGAGCAGTACTTC.